One sample yielded the 11 T cell receptor beta chains listed below, sequenced in a study of T cells expressing NK-cell markers. TCRdb re-called the 5' RACE reads; every CDR3 protein appears as one record, without DNA. The sample data list 130,000 to 150,000 distinct CDR3 sequences. Sequenced sample: blood T cells: a sorted CD56 or NKG2C T cell subset, CD4+ or CD8+ T cells, or bulk PBMC T cells (not recorded which). Source of these receptors: a man aged 18-30 years in good health.

V usage is TRBV5-1 and J usage is TRBJ2-1; TCRdb returns TRBD1, unconfirmable since there is no DNA. The CDR3 totals 16 residues. Germline V CDR1 and CDR2: SGHRS, YFSETQ. CDR3 region: CASSPTGIRRDNEQFF.

This rearrangement joins TRBV7-9 to TRBJ2-5; TCRdb's D gene call, TRBD2, goes unchecked for lack of DNA. The germline gives CDR1 SEHNR, CDR2 FQNEAQ (reference sequence). This CDR3 contains 15 residues. This chain's CDR3 is CASSFLAGGEETQYF.

The rearrangement links TRBV4-2 to TRBJ2-1; the TCRdb call, TRBD2, lacks DNA for checking. Germline-derived CDR1 and CDR2 are LGHNA and YNFKEQ. The CDR3 sequence is 16 residues long. CDR3 sequence: CASSQKGLAWDNEQFF.

The chain uses TRBV6-6 and TRBJ2-7; the TRBD1 assignment by TCRdb is unverifiable without DNA. From germline, CDR1 is MNHNY and CDR2 SVGAGI (reference sequence). The CDR3 sequence is 13 residues long. CDR3 region: CATTSGQEKEQYF.

The gene calls are TRBV28 and TRBJ2-3; the TCRdb D gene call, TRBD2, has no DNA to confirm it. In germline, CDR1 is MDHEN, CDR2 SYDVKM. The CDR3 length is 16 residues. The chain's CDR3 is CASTPVTSGPGVGQYF.

The chain uses TRBV11-2 and TRBJ2-2; the D call from TCRdb, TRBD2, cannot be confirmed without DNA. CDR3 length: 16 amino acids. CDR1 and CDR2 (germline): SGHAT, FQNNGV. The CDR3 sequence is CASSSTFGITTGELFF.

This sequence joins TRBV7-9 and TRBJ2-1; TCRdb's assignment of TRBD1 cannot be checked, as there is no DNA. The germline V gene encodes CDR1 SEHNR and CDR2 FQNEAQ (reference sequence). This CDR3 spans 14 amino acids. The CDR3 sequence is CASSFLSTGSEQFF.

The gene calls are TRBV2 and TRBJ2-3; TCRdb names TRBD2, which stays unverified in the absence of DNA. Germline V gene sequence: CDR1 SNHLY, CDR2 FYNNEI. The CDR3 is 13 amino acids. CDR3: CARPGLRVDTQYF.

The chain carries TRBV5-6 and TRBJ2-5. Looked up from germline, CDR1 is SGHDT and CDR2 is YYEEEE. This CDR3 has 14 amino acids. The CDR3 loop reads CASSLVGKIETQYF.

The chain has TRBV19 and TRBJ2-7. This CDR3 region has 14 residues. CDR1 is LNHDA, CDR2 SQIVND, per germline (reference sequence). The CDR3 is CASSPRQPAVEQYF.

This chain links TRBV20-1 with TRBJ2-3. Germline CDR1 reads DFQATT; CDR2 reads SNEGSKA (reference sequence). The CDR3 has 15 residues. The CDR3 is CSARTLAENTDTQYF.